One sample yielded the 13 T cell receptor beta chains listed below, sequenced in a study of T cell responses to AZD1222 COVID-19 vaccine. The table came from immunoSEQ multiplex PCR; TCRdb's copy has only in-frame clones and leaves some out. The data show around 260,000 clones, with 80% to 95% seen just once and around 0.57% held by the top ten. Sequences were derived from peripheral blood, sampled on day 0 of AZD1222 vaccination. The receptors shown here come from an adult in good health.

The V and J genes are TRBV9 and TRBJ1-2; TRBD1 matches 7 bases. This CDR3 has 13 residues. After removal of 3 bases from V and 7 bases from J, the junction contained 6 bases not matched to a gene. Germline CDR1 is SGDLS and CDR2 is YYNGEE. This CDR3 reads CASSAGTEGGYTF. The CDR3, as DNA: TGTGCCAGCAGCGCAGGGACAGAAGGTGGCTACACCTTC.

This chain uses TRBV7-2 with TRBJ2-7; 9 positions match TRBD2. CDR3 length equals 15 residues. Unmatched junction bases numbered 9, after V lost 5 bases and J lost 4 bases. Germline V gene lookup returns CDR1 SGHTA and CDR2 FQGNSA. The CDR3 is CASSAGLAAIYEQYF. CDR3 coding DNA: TGTGCCAGCAGCGCGGGACTAGCTGCCATTTACGAGCAGTACTTC.

The chain couples TRBV6-5 to TRBJ1-2, with D possibly matching TRBD1 (5 bases). Germline CDR1 MNHEY, CDR2 SVGAGI. Between the trimmed V and J ends, which lost 2 bases and 8 bases, there was a span of 15 bases. This CDR3 comprises 14 residues. CDR3 sequence: CASSYSQDTRGYTF. The CDR3 coding sequence is TGTGCCAGCAGTTACAGTCAGGACACCAGAGGCTACACCTTC.

The chain carries TRBV6-1 and TRBJ1-4; the match to TRBD1 covers 10 bases. V shed 3 bases and J 6 bases; nucleotides not matched to a gene: 1. The CDR3 loop spans 14 amino acids. Germline V gene sequence: CDR1 MNHNS, CDR2 SASEGT. DNA of the CDR3: TGTGCCAGCAGTGAGGACAGGGGGGATGAAAAACTGTTTTTT. Protein sequence: CASSEDRGDEKLFF.

The rearrangement links TRBV27 to TRBJ2-1, with D possibly being TRBD2 (5 bases). The CDR3 has 16 residues. Trimming removed 6 bases at V and 6 bases at J, with 21 bases between. Per germline, CDR1 MNHEY and CDR2 SMNVEV (reference sequence). The CDR3 reads CASRHRGGAEANEQFF. CDR3 nucleotide sequence: TGTGCCAGCAGGCACCGAGGAGGAGCGGAAGCCAATGAGCAGTTCTTC.

The rearrangement links TRBV19 to TRBJ1-5; the match to TRBD1 covers 8 bases. The junction had 8 bases not matched to a gene; V was cut back by 3 bases and J by 4 bases. Germline V gene sequence: CDR1 LNHDA, CDR2 SQIVND (reference sequence). CDR3 length: 16 residues. CDR3 sequence reads: CASSIRAGTGNQPQHF. CDR3 DNA: TGTGCCAGTAGTATTCGGGCCGGGACAGGTAATCAGCCCCAGCATTTT.

V and J are TRBV12-5 and TRBJ2-2; D is perhaps TRBD1 (6 bases). Looked up from germline, CDR1 is LGHNT and CDR2 is FRNRAP. Deletions cut 0 bases from V and 6 bases from J, with 14 bases between. This CDR3 has 16 amino acids. The CDR3 bases are TGTGCTAGTGGTTTGGTTTTAGGACAGTCGGCCGGGGAGCTGTTTTTT. Translation gives CASGLVLGQSAGELFF.

The V and J genes are TRBV10-1 and TRBJ2-7, with 13 bases aligning to TRBD2. Germline values: CDR1 WNHNN, CDR2 SYGVQD (reference sequence). The junction had 20 bases not matched to a gene; V was cut back by 6 bases and J by 9 bases. This CDR3 spans 18 amino acids. The CDR3, as DNA: TGCGCCAGCAGAAACAACGAGATTACTAGCGGGAGGGCTAGAGGGCAGTACTTC. It codes for CASRNNEITSGRARGQYF.

The chain joins TRBV19 to TRBJ1-2; D is ambiguous. Germline CDR1 and CDR2: LNHDA and SQIVND (reference sequence). The germline V and J ends were trimmed by 9 bases and 0 bases, with 11 bases remaining between them. CDR3 length: 13 amino acids. In DNA, the CDR3 is TGTGCCAGCCGTAGGGAGGCTAACTATGGCTACACCTTC. Translated, it gives CASRREANYGYTF.

The V gene is TRBV3-1 (or the pseudogene TRBV3-2), the J gene TRBJ2-3; D gene ambiguous. The V end was cut by 5 bases, the J end by 3 bases, with 12 bases between. Germline V gene lookup returns CDR1 LGHDT and CDR2 YNNKEL (reference sequence). This CDR3 contains 14 residues. The CDR3 spells CASSAYGPTDTQYF. The CDR3 nucleotides read TGTGCCAGCAGCGCGTACGGGCCAACAGATACGCAGTATTTT.

The V call is TRBV28, the J call TRBJ2-2; TRBD2 matches at 7 bases. This CDR3 has 16 residues. The J segment lost 6 bases and the V segment lost 3 bases, leaving 10 bases of the junction unmatched. Germline loops: CDR1 MDHEN, CDR2 SYDVKM. The CDR3 sequence is CASSLLGLAAAGELFF. The CDR3 DNA reads as TGTGCCAGCAGTTTGTTAGGGCTAGCGGCCGCCGGGGAGCTGTTTTTT.

This chain links TRBV11-2 with TRBJ1-1; D unresolved. CDR1 is SGHAT and CDR2 is FQNNGV in the germline V gene. CDR3 length: 14 amino acids. The V and J ends lost 1 base and 2 bases respectively, with 8 bases between them. CDR3 sequence (DNA): TGTGCCAGCAGCTTAGCCCAGGCCAACACTGAAGCTTTCTTT. It is translated as CASSLAQANTEAFF.

V gene TRBV10-3 combines with J gene TRBJ2-3; D is possibly TRBD2 (6 bases). This CDR3 region has 16 residues. Germline CDR1 ENHRY, CDR2 SYGVKD. Trimming removed 2 bases from V and 4 bases from J, with 16 bases in between. CDR3 in DNA: TGTGCCATCAGTGAGGGACGGGGGAGTGGGTCAGATACGCAGTATTTT. Translation: CAISEGRGSGSDTQYF.